This TCR beta chain was recovered during a study of shared clonotypes between healthy human individuals. Study results and limitations: Across a handful of donors, naive CD4 shared about 5%, naive CD8 3.5% to 4%, memory CD4 2% to 2.5%, memory CD8 0.4% to 0.5%.

Germline CDR1 SGHRS, CDR2 YFSETQ. The CDR3 length is 15 residues. The V and J ends lost 4 bases and 6 bases, in that order; junction bases with no gene match: 8. As for this clone: The antigen remains undetermined.

Those who donated, Caucasian adults without exception, all lived in Nashville, Tennessee. Both subsets, CD45RA+ naive and CD45RA-negative memory, were split from the CD4+ cells. Authors' data handling: Junction-only sequences without quality scores were provided by ImmunoSEQ, so filtering was different. Clones were read by immunoSEQ multiplex PCR, and TCRdb kept only the in-frame ones, dropping some. The V and J calls and the clone size are those of that table, but D and trimming were determined from the DNA. The sample records nearly 1,000,000 clones, over 75% being singletons. This chain connects TRBV5-1 to TRBJ2-2, with 8 bases that match TRBD1. This receptor was taken from a man aged 18 to 35 in good health. Input material: memory CD4+ T cells sorted from blood. As to subset: CD45RA-negative fraction. CDR3 in amino acids: CASSTDRGEAGELFF. The CDR3 DNA sequence: TGCGCCAGCAGCACTGACAGGGGTGAAGCCGGGGAGCTGTTTTTT. The full variable domain, its missing parts supplied by reference TRBV5-1 and TRBJ2-2, is KAGVTQTPRYLIKTRGQQVTLSCSPISGHRSVSWYQQTPGQGLQFLFEYFSETQRNKGNFPGRFSGRQFSNSRSEMNVSTLELGDSALYLCASSTDRGEAGELFFGEGSRLTVL.